One and the same sample provided the 4 T cell receptor beta chains below, sequenced in a study of PD-L1 blockade in urothelial cancer. The time point here: peripheral blood 6 weeks after treatment start. Some clones are missing from TCRdb's copy, which holds only in-frame ones; the method was immunoSEQ multiplex PCR. Here the sample spans some 40,000 clones, roughly nine tenths being singletons. The sequences come from PBMCs, collected around atezolizumab (anti-PD-L1) treatment. These receptors were taken from a man between 65 and 85 years old with urothelial cancer.

V usage is TRBV5-8 and J usage is TRBJ2-7; 9 positions agree with TRBD1. Germline CDR1 and CDR2: SGHTS and YDEGEE. This CDR3 has 14 residues. Germline trimming cut 9 bases from V and 2 bases from J; bases unmatched to any gene: 9. This CDR3 is CAIARDRATYEQYF. DNA for the CDR3: TGTGCCATAGCAAGGGACAGGGCAACCTACGAGCAGTACTTC.

The chain carries TRBV5-1 and TRBJ2-3; 10 bases match TRBD2. J lost 6 bases, V lost 4 bases, and 8 bases had no gene match. CDR1 and CDR2 from the germline V gene are SGHRS and YFSETQ. This CDR3 is built from 15 residues. CDR3 loop: CASSPGLAVNDTQYF. In nucleotides, the CDR3 is TGCGCCAGCAGCCCCGGACTAGCGGTCAACGATACGCAGTATTTT.

This chain links TRBV28 with TRBJ2-4; 7 positions match TRBD1. The V and J ends lost 7 bases and 8 bases, in that order; junction bases with no gene match: 11. Germline CDR1 reads MDHEN; CDR2 reads SYDVKM. The CDR3 sequence is 14 residues long. The DNA for the CDR3 is TGTGCCAGCAATCACCCACGACAGGGAGACATTCAGTACTTC. Translation gives CASNHPRQGDIQYF.

This chain connects TRBV6-4 to TRBJ2-1, with TRBD2 matching over 8 bases. Germline values: CDR1 MRHNA, CDR2 SNTAGT. The junction had 4 bases not matched to a gene; V was cut back by 6 bases and J by 9 bases. This CDR3 is 12 amino acids long. DNA for the CDR3: TGTGCCAGCAGCGGGAGGGCGGGTGAGCAGTTCTTC. Protein product: CASSGRAGEQFF.